The present T cell receptor (beta chain) was sequenced within a study of blood T cell repertoires in COVID-19. Turning to the study itself: Acute-phase and convalescent COVID-19 samples originated in the United States, Italy and Spain. From T cells, B-cell-depleted T cells, or PBMCs came the material, which was cDNA or gDNA.

From germline, CDR1 is LGHNT and CDR2 FRNRAP. The CDR3 is made up of 15 amino acids. V lost 5 bases to trimming and J lost 8 bases; unmatched junction nucleotides: 12. Seattle participants joined during active infection and were tracked over time. In the original processing: Nucleated cell number was recorded as an estimate derived from reference gene primer amplification. The repertoire was sequenced with immunoSEQ multiplex PCR; TCRdb's copy has only in-frame clones and lacks some. The V and J calls and clone size are taken from that table; D and trimming were inferred from the DNA. The table includes approximately 500,000 clones, around nine tenths detected once.

This clonotype originated in a woman aged 45-65 years with COVID-19, enrolled during active disease. The genes are TRBV12-5 and TRBJ2-4, with 7 bases fitting TRBD1. The sequenced sample consisted of peripheral blood. Written as DNA, the CDR3 is TGTGCTAGTGGTCCTACCAGGGGGACGTGGGACATTCAGTACTTC. Translation: CASGPTRGTWDIQYF.